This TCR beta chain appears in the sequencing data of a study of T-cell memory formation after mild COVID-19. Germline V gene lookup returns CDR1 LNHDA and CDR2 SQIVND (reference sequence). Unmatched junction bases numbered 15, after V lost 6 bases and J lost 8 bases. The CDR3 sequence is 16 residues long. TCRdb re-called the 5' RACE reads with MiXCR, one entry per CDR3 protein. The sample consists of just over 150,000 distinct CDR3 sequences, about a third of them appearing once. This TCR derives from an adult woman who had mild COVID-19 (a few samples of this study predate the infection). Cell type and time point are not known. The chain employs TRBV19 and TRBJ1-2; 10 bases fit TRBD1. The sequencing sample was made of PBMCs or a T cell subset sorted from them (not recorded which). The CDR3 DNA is TGTGCCAGTAGGTGGGACAGGGGCGGATCAATCGGGGGCTACACCTTC. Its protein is CASRWDRGGSIGGYTF.